Listed here is a single T cell receptor (beta chain). No antigen is known for it. The record originates from a study of post-analysis software for immune sequencing data. Study-level findings and limits: In multiple sclerosis, normalized Chao1 diversity was significantly below that of controls. When patients were compared with controls, about five TRBV segments were more frequent, TRBV5-6, TRBV5-1 and TRBV20-1 among them. Analysis by F measure revealed that same-batch samples clustered strongly together.

Researchers reported that TCR beta cDNA libraries carried unique molecular identifiers. TCRdb re-analysed the PCR reads in MiXCR, keeping a single row per CDR3 protein. The sample lists 550,000 to 700,000 distinct CDR3 sequences; roughly two fifths were seen once. Germline values: CDR1 MNHNS, CDR2 SASEGT. Trimming took 0 bases from V and 5 from J; bases not matched to a gene: 12. CDR3 length: 18 residues. Sequencing was done on a sample of blood. The TCR was taken from a girl aged 5-17 years with multiple sclerosis. The chain combines TRBV6-1 with TRBJ2-5; TRBD2 matches 10 bases. CDR3 loop: CASSEAYGLAGARETQYF. The CDR3 nucleotides read TGTGCCAGCAGTGAAGCGTACGGCCTAGCGGGAGCCAGGGAGACCCAGTACTTC.